One sample yielded the 2 T cell receptor beta chains listed below, sequenced in a study of CD8+CD57+ T cells in acquired aplastic anemia. Investigators profiled TCR beta VDJ and CDR3 from genomic DNA template. TCRdb reprocessed the reads via MiXCR and lists one record per CDR3 protein. This table has approximately 130,000 distinct CDR3 sequences, roughly 40% appearing once. The sample was sorted CD4+, CD8+, or CD8+CD57+ T cells (not recorded which) from PBMCs. The receptors were sampled from a human donor in good health, serving as a control.

A word on this clonotype: Since a much larger clone is just one base distant, this may be a read error. As the CDR3 is not closed by the conserved phenylalanine or tryptophan, this likely results from a read error. The chain employs TRBV2 and TRBJ1-3, with TRBD1 identical over 9 bases. V lost 5 bases to trimming and J lost 3 bases; unmatched junction nucleotides: 5. This CDR3 has 15 residues. Germline V gene sequence: CDR1 SNHLY, CDR2 FYNNEI. CDR3 residues: CASSYTGQGGNTIYC. CDR3 nucleotides: TGTGCCAGCAGTTACACGGGACAGGGTGGAAACACCATATATTGT.

In this sample, this clonotype turned up a few times. The V and J genes are TRBV10-3 and TRBJ2-1; 10 nucleotides agree with TRBD1. V trimming: 6 bases; J trimming: 7 bases; junction bases outside the gene matches: 3. This CDR3 contains 13 residues. CDR1 and CDR2 from the germline V gene are ENHRY and SYGVKD. CDR3 sequence (DNA): TGTGCCATCAGCGGACAGGGGGTTAATGAGCAGTTCTTC. Amino acids: CAISGQGVNEQFF.